A single sample gave rise to the 25 T cell receptor beta chains below, sequenced in a study of Tregs in tolerant kidney transplant recipients. Related graft donors supplied nonmyeloablative bone marrow transplants, and mixed chimerism was transient. Using immunoSEQ multiplex PCR, the repertoire was profiled, and TCRdb retains in-frame clones only, with some absent. The listing contains roughly 25,000 clones. The sample consisted of CD4+ T cells from blood (PBMCs), taken 6 months after the transplant. These receptors were obtained from a human patient who received a combined kidney and bone marrow transplant. Some T cells may be supplied by the graft donor.

With respect to this clone: The observed sequence ends 3 residues before the CDR3 terminus, with the missing tail filled in from the germline J gene. The gene calls are TRBV19 and TRBJ1-5; 7 bases are a match to TRBD1. Germline V CDR1 and CDR2: LNHDA, SQIVND (reference sequence). The CDR3 is 15 residues long. Losses at the gene ends were 4 bases for V and 3 bases for J; bases not matched to a gene: 6. Incomplete CDR3 DNA: TGTGCCAGTAGTACCTCAGGGGGAATCAATCAGCCC. The encoded protein is CASSTSGGINQP. The whole CDR3 sequence reads CASSTSGGINQPQHF.

Regarding this clone: The CDR3 goes on 3 residues after the read ends, and that part is filled in from the germline J gene. The rearrangement links TRBV19 to TRBJ1-2; TRBD1 agrees at 9 bases. This CDR3 contains 15 residues. Germline-derived CDR1 and CDR2 are LNHDA and SQIVND (reference sequence). J gave up 7 bases and V 2 bases, and 8 bases lay outside the gene matches. The sequenced CDR3 bases are TGTGCCAGTAGTATATTGGGACAGGGTTTTTCTGGC. Its translation is CASSILGQGFSG. The CDR3 in full is CASSILGQGFSGYTF.

Here the CDR3 reads CASRRSRTGILVPYEQYF. The sequenced part of the CDR3 DNA is TGCGCCAGCAGGCGCTCCCGGACAGGGATTTTAGTGCCCTACGAG. V and J are TRBV5-1 and TRBJ2-7; 8 bases match TRBD1. The read stops 3 residues short of the end of the CDR3; the missing end is completed from the germline J gene. The CDR3 runs to 18 residues. Germline V gene lookup returns CDR1 SGHRS and CDR2 YFSETQ. Trimming at V came to 5 bases and at J to 2 bases, leaving 18 bases not matched to a gene.

Comments on this clone: Mismatch with germline at one junction end may stem from a read error. The read terminates 3 residues before the CDR3 end, so the remaining end is supplied by the germline J gene. The chain recombines TRBV13 with TRBJ1-1; no firm D call. Germline CDR1 PRHDT, CDR2 FYEKMQ (reference sequence). The CDR3 has 15 amino acids. CDR3 DNA, as far as it was read: TGTGCCAGCAGCCGACCGACCGGGTTGAACAATGAA. It encodes CASSRPTGLNNE. The whole CDR3 region reads CASSRPTGLNNEAFF. The full variable domain, in which reference TRBV13 and TRBJ1-1 provide the parts outside the CDR3, is AAGVIQSPRHLIKEKRETATLKCYPIPRHDTVYWYQQGPGQDPQFLISFYEKMQSDKGSIPDRFSAQQFSDYHSELNMSSLELGDSALYFCASSRPTGLNNEAFFGQGTRLTVV.

Comments on this clone: The read gets to within 3 residues of the CDR3 end, and the germline J gene fills in the rest. The chain couples TRBV19 to TRBJ1-2; D not resolved. Germline lookup yields CDR1 LNHDA and CDR2 SQIVND (reference sequence). The CDR3 is 17 amino acids. V was cut by 3 bases and J by 4 bases, with 21 bases left in between. CDR3 DNA (partial): TGTGCCAGTAGTATCGGATTATCGGGGATCTCCCGCTATGGC. As protein: CASSIGLSGISRYG. From start to end, the CDR3 is CASSIGLSGISRYGYTF.

Concerning this clone: The read terminates 3 residues before the CDR3 end, so the remaining end is supplied by the germline J gene. The rearrangement uses TRBV5-1 and TRBJ2-3; 9 bases fit TRBD1. Germline V gene sequence: CDR1 SGHRS, CDR2 YFSETQ. The CDR3 totals 17 residues. The V gene end was trimmed by 3 bases and the J gene end by 4 bases; junction bases not matched to a gene: 12. The CDR3 DNA, read in part, is TGCGCCAGCAGCTCGGATACAGGGGGCGCCCCGGCAGATACG. Its protein product is CASSSDTGGAPADT. In full, the CDR3 reads CASSSDTGGAPADTQYF.

Worth noting for this clone: The CDR3 is cut off 3 residues early in the read; its end comes from the germline J gene. The genes are TRBV7-2 and TRBJ2-7, with 9 bases that match TRBD1. Trimming cost V 0 bases and J 2 bases; bases outside gene matches: 2. This CDR3 has 15 amino acids. Germline CDR1 and CDR2: SGHTA and FQGNSA. CDR3 DNA (partial): TGTGCCAGCAGCTTAGCCGGGACAGGGACCTACGAG. Its translation is CASSLAGTGTYE. The full CDR3 protein is CASSLAGTGTYEQYF.

A remark on this clone: The read ends 3 residues early relative to the CDR3; the germline J gene fills the gap. The chain is built from TRBV18 and TRBJ2-2; 9 bases map to TRBD1. Germline lookup yields CDR1 KGHSH and CDR2 LQKENI. Trimming cost V 4 bases and J 2 bases; bases outside gene matches: 2. The CDR3 covers 15 residues. CDR3 sequence: CASSQGQGNTGELFF. Partial CDR3 DNA: TGTGCCAGCTCACAGGGACAGGGAAACACCGGGGAG.

On this clone itself: The read ends 3 residues before the CDR3 terminus; that terminus is restored from the germline J gene. V is TRBV7-9 and J is TRBJ1-2; a possible D gene is TRBD1 (6 bases). Germline V gene lookup returns CDR1 SEHNR and CDR2 FQNEAQ (reference sequence). V lost 7 bases and J 6 bases, leaving 15 bases between the germline ends. The CDR3 totals 13 residues. The CDR3 bases that were read are TGTGCCAGCACCATTTCAGGGGTGGATGGC. Protein: CASTISGVDG. The entire CDR3 protein is CASTISGVDGYTF.

In the case of this clone: The read ends 3 residues before the CDR3 terminus; that terminus is restored from the germline J gene. The chain couples TRBV5-1 to TRBJ1-3; the match to TRBD1 covers 9 bases. The V and J ends lost 2 bases and 5 bases, in that order; junction bases with no gene match: 8. Per the germline V gene, CDR1 is SGHRS and CDR2 is YFSETQ. This CDR3 is 16 amino acids long. The sequenced part of the CDR3 DNA is TGCGCCAGCAGCTTAGACCGGGACAGGGTTAGAAACACC. This codes for CASSLDRDRVRNT. From start to end, the CDR3 is CASSLDRDRVRNTIYF.

About this clone: The DNA ends 3 residues before the CDR3 does, and the rest of the CDR3 is filled in from the germline J gene. The chain uses TRBV2 and TRBJ2-1; 16 nucleotides agree with TRBD2. Germline V gene data show CDR1 as SNHLY and CDR2 as FYNNEI. V lost 4 bases, J lost 7 bases, and 4 bases stayed unmatched. This CDR3 contains 16 residues. Incomplete CDR3 DNA: TGTGCCAGCAGTGTCGCGGGACTAGCGGGGGGGAATGAG. This codes for CASSVAGLAGGNE. The whole CDR3 protein reads CASSVAGLAGGNEQFF.

Incomplete CDR3 DNA: TGTGCCAGCTCCCGAGCGGGGAATGAG. The encoded protein is CASSRAGNE. The full-length CDR3 reads as CASSRAGNEQFF. The chain uses TRBV2 and TRBJ2-1; 7 nucleotides align to TRBD2. The read is 3 residues too short to cover the CDR3 end, so that end is filled in from the germline J gene. Germline V gives CDR1 SNHLY, CDR2 FYNNEI. Trimming at V came to 8 bases and at J to 7 bases, leaving 5 bases not matched to a gene. This CDR3 has 12 residues.

Note on this clone: The read terminates 3 residues before the CDR3 end, so the remaining end is supplied by the germline J gene. The chain employs TRBV19 and TRBJ1-1; possibly TRBD1 for D (5 bases). The CDR3 extends over 13 amino acids. Looked up from germline, CDR1 is LNHDA and CDR2 is SQIVND (reference sequence). The ends were cut back, 8 bases at V and 1 base at J, with 11 bases in the middle. The CDR3 is CASGGRANTEAFF. The covered CDR3 bases are TGTGCCAGTGGGGGGAGAGCGAACACTGAA.

Measured by frequency, this clone is medium-sized. The read ends 3 residues before the CDR3 terminus; that terminus is restored from the germline J gene. The rearrangement links TRBV5-1 to TRBJ1-4; 9 positions match TRBD1. Germline trimming cut 4 bases from V and 5 bases from J; bases unmatched to any gene: 6. CDR3 length equals 15 residues. Germline loops: CDR1 SGHRS, CDR2 YFSETQ. CDR3 protein: CASSPGQGPNEKLFF. The sequenced part of the CDR3 DNA is TGCGCCAGCAGCCCGGGACAGGGTCCGAATGAAAAA.

A word on this clone: Read data end 3 residues before the CDR3 end; the end is taken from the germline J gene. The rearrangement uses TRBV7-8 and TRBJ2-7; D perhaps matches TRBD2 (5 bases). CDR3 size: 14 residues. The germline CDR1 and CDR2 sequences are SGHVS and FQNEAQ. The ends were cut back, 5 bases at V and 2 bases at J, with 13 bases in the middle. CDR3 loop: CASSTRTLTYEQYF. CDR3 bases read: TGTGCCAGCAGCACCCGGACTTTAACCTACGAG.

CDR3 DNA, as far as it was read: TGTGCCAGCAGTGACCCGGGACAGGGGGAGGCAGGC. Protein product: CASSDPGQGEAG. The whole CDR3 sequence reads CASSDPGQGEAGYTF. The chain uses TRBV6-1 and TRBJ1-2; 11 bases map to TRBD1. The DNA ends 3 residues before the CDR3 does, and the rest of the CDR3 is filled in from the germline J gene. The CDR3 spans 15 residues. Germline values: CDR1 MNHNS, CDR2 SASEGT.

With regard to this clone: The read gets to within 3 residues of the CDR3 end, and the germline J gene fills in the rest. This chain connects TRBV30 to TRBJ1-4; D call uncertain. With 2 bases removed from V and 3 bases from J, the gap between germline ends came to 13 bases. Germline loops: CDR1 GTSNPN, CDR2 SVGIG (reference sequence). The CDR3 spans 15 residues. CDR3 protein: CAWSTATRSNEKLFF. The part of the CDR3 DNA that was read is TGTGCCTGGAGTACCGCGACAAGGTCTAATGAAAAA. Complete variable domain (other parts from reference TRBV30 and TRBJ1-4): SQTIHQWPATLVQPVGSPLSLECTVEGTSNPNLYWYRQAAGRGLQLLFYSVGIGQISSEVPQNLSASRPQDRQFILSSKKLLLSDSGFYLCAWSTATRSNEKLFFGSGTQLSVL.

With respect to this clone: The sequence runs out 3 residues before the end of the CDR3; the remainder is reconstructed from the germline J gene. The V call is TRBV20-1, the J call TRBJ2-5; D possibly corresponds to TRBD1 (6 bases). V lost 5 bases and J 3 bases, leaving 13 bases between the germline ends. The CDR3 is 13 amino acids. The germline V gene has CDR1 DFQATT and CDR2 SNEGSKA (reference sequence). CDR3 amino acids: CSAGRGTKETQYF. CDR3 bases read: TGCAGTGCTGGCAGGGGAACGAAAGAGACC.

As regards this clone: With the read ending 3 residues before the CDR3 end, the germline J gene is used to fill in that end. V and J are TRBV30 and TRBJ1-1, with 11 positions matching TRBD1. This CDR3 comprises 12 residues. The germline V gene encodes CDR1 GTSNPN and CDR2 SVGIG (reference sequence). The V segment lost 5 bases and the J segment 4 bases; nucleotides outside the gene matches: 0. CDR3 loop: CAWGQGATEAFF. Partial CDR3 DNA: TGTGCCTGGGGACAGGGGGCCACTGAA.

The sequenced CDR3 bases are TGTGCCAGCTCACTGAGACAGGGGCAGAGCTCTGGAAACACC. The encoded protein is CASSLRQGQSSGNT. The entire CDR3 is CASSLRQGQSSGNTIYF. The rearrangement joins TRBV18 to TRBJ1-3, with 8 bases identical to TRBD1. Read coverage stops 3 residues before the CDR3 terminus; the germline J gene supplies the remainder. In germline, CDR1 is KGHSH, CDR2 LQKENI. The CDR3 sequence is 17 residues long. With V trimmed by 4 bases and J by 0 bases, 8 bases remained unmatched.

Remarks on this clone: The CDR3 end lies 3 residues beyond the end of the read and is filled in from the germline J gene. The V call is TRBV7-2, the J call TRBJ1-6; TRBD1 agrees at 7 bases. CDR3 size: 15 residues. CDR1 and CDR2 from the germline V gene are SGHTA and FQGNSA. V trimming: 5 bases; J trimming: 6 bases; junction bases outside the gene matches: 7. The DNA read from the CDR3 is TGTGCCAGCAGCCCAAGGGGACAGAGTAATTCACCC. It is translated as CASSPRGQSNSP. The CDR3 as a whole reads CASSPRGQSNSPLHF.

With respect to this clone: The read halts 3 residues ahead of the CDR3 end, with the missing end drawn from the germline J gene. The chain has TRBV19 and TRBJ2-7; TRBD1 matches at 7 bases. Germline V CDR1 and CDR2: LNHDA, SQIVND (reference sequence). With 5 bases clipped from V and 3 bases from J, the junction kept 10 bases outside the gene matches. The CDR3 is 15 residues long. The CDR3 loop is CASSLQTGSNYEQYF. The DNA read from the CDR3 is TGTGCCAGTAGTCTACAGACAGGGTCTAACTACGAG.

With regard to this clone: From the germline J gene comes the end of the CDR3, since the read stops 3 residues before it. The chain is built from TRBV20-1 and TRBJ1-2, with TRBD1 matching over 8 bases. CDR3 length: 14 amino acids. Unmatched junction bases numbered 7, after V lost 6 bases and J lost 1 base. The germline CDR1 and CDR2 sequences are DFQATT and SNEGSKA (reference sequence). CDR3 sequence reads: CSANDRGRNYGYTF. CDR3 DNA, as far as it was read: TGCAGTGCAAACGACAGGGGCCGTAACTATGGC.

Remarks on this clone: The CDR3 end is not reached by the read, which stops 3 residues before it; the germline J gene fills it in. The chain links TRBV7-9 to TRBJ1-6; 9 nucleotides match TRBD1. The CDR3 consists of 15 residues. Germline-derived CDR1 and CDR2 are SEHNR and FQNEAQ (reference sequence). With V trimmed by 5 bases and J by 8 bases, 7 bases remained unmatched. The CDR3 here is CASSRRDRVDSPLHF. CDR3 DNA, as far as it was read: TGTGCCAGCAGCCGCCGGGACAGGGTGGATTCACCC. The whole variable domain, filled in from reference TRBV7-9 and TRBJ1-6, reads DTGVSQNPRHKITKRGQNVTFRCDPISEHNRLYWYRQTLGQGPEFLTYFQNEAQLEKSRLLSDRFSAERPKGSFSTLEIQRTEQGDSAMYLCASSRRDRVDSPLHFGNGTRLTVT.

With regard to this clone: Relative to the germline gene, one junction end is altered; a read error may explain this. The sequenced part of the CDR3 DNA is TGCGCCAGCAGCCAAGAAAAACTAGCGGGAGGGCGGGCCGGGGAG. It yields the protein CASSQEKLAGGRAGE. The CDR3 reads in full as CASSQEKLAGGRAGELFF. The rearrangement joins TRBV4-2 to TRBJ2-2, with TRBD2 matching over 13 bases. The DNA ends 3 residues before the CDR3 does, and the rest of the CDR3 is filled in from the germline J gene. CDR1 LGHNA and CDR2 YNFKEQ come from the germline V gene. The CDR3 loop spans 18 amino acids.